The 21 T cell receptor beta chains below were found in one sample sequenced in a study of cytomegalovirus exposure and HLA in healthy donors. 60 Vbeta and 13 Jbeta primers were used in PCR. Sequencing was performed with immunoSEQ multiplex PCR; in TCRdb, only in-frame clones are kept and a portion is missing. The sample consists of about 120,000 clones, 60% to 80% of them appearing once. Sequencing used PBMCs. The source is a human donor in good health.

The chain couples TRBV4-2 to TRBJ1-5, with D unclear. Germline assignment: CDR1 LGHNA and CDR2 YNFKEQ. This CDR3 is built from 14 residues. Trimming stripped 2 bases from V and 0 bases from J, with 5 bases between. CDR3 in DNA: TGTGCCAGCAGCCAACCGGGTAGCAATCAGCCCCAGCATTTT. This codes for CASSQPGSNQPQHF.

Here the CDR3 DNA reads TGTGCCATCAGTGACAACAACTACGAGCAGTACTTC. This codes for CAISDNNYEQYF. J is TRBJ2-7 and V is TRBV10-3; D not certain. V lost 3 bases and J lost 3, with 6 bases in between. The CDR3 runs 12 residues. Germline loops: CDR1 ENHRY, CDR2 SYGVKD.

This rearrangement joins TRBV27 to TRBJ1-2; possible D gene TRBD1, 5 bases. The CDR3 is 16 amino acids. CDR1 MNHEY and CDR2 SMNVEV come from the germline V gene (reference sequence). The ends were cut back, 5 bases at V and 4 bases at J, with 20 bases in the middle. CDR3 in DNA: TGTGCCAGCAGTAGAAGGGTGGGGGGTTTTCTCTATGGCTACACCTTC. Its translation is CASSRRVGGFLYGYTF.

V usage is TRBV30 and J usage is TRBJ1-1; 8 bases agree with TRBD1. V trimming: 1 base; J trimming: 4 bases; junction bases outside the gene matches: 2. The CDR3 extends over 13 amino acids. Germline V gene data show CDR1 as GTSNPN and CDR2 as SVGIG (reference sequence). CDR3: CAWSGTGFTEAFF. CDR3 nucleotide sequence: TGTGCCTGGAGTGGGACAGGGTTCACTGAAGCTTTCTTT.

The CDR3 spells CASSPSILRAETQYF. The CDR3 DNA reads TGTGCCAGCAGCCCAAGTATACTGCGGGCAGAGACCCAGTACTTC. The rearrangement joins TRBV14 to TRBJ2-5, with TRBD2 as a possible D gene (5 bases). Trimming shortened V by 4 bases and J by 4 bases, and 16 bases separated the two germline ends. The CDR3 has 15 amino acids. Germline CDR1 SGHDN, CDR2 FVKESK. Using reference TRBV14 and TRBJ2-5 for the parts outside the CDR3, the full variable domain is EAGVTQFPSHSVIEKGQTVTLRCDPISGHDNLYWYRRVMGKEIKFLLHFVKESKQDESGMPNNRFLAERTGGTYSTLKVQPAELEDSGVYFCASSPSILRAETQYFGPGTRLLVL.

This sequence joins TRBV14 and TRBJ1-4, with TRBD1 as a possible D gene (5 bases). V dropped 4 bases and J dropped 0 bases, with 12 bases sitting between them. The germline gives CDR1 SGHDN, CDR2 FVKESK. The CDR3 totals 16 residues. In DNA, the CDR3 is TGTGCCAGCAGCCCAGGACAACACGCAACTAATGAAAAACTGTTTTTT. Translation gives CASSPGQHATNEKLFF.

The gene calls are TRBV15 and TRBJ1-1; D unresolved. Germline lookup yields CDR1 LNHNV and CDR2 YYDKDF (reference sequence). V lost 1 base and J 5 bases, leaving 5 bases between the germline ends. CDR3 size: 12 residues. DNA for the CDR3: TGTGCCACCAGCAGAGCCGGGACTGAAGCTTTCTTT. Its protein is CATSRAGTEAFF.

V gene TRBV4-3 combines with J gene TRBJ1-5, with 7 bases aligning to TRBD1. This CDR3 region has 16 residues. The ends lost 0 bases at V and 2 bases at J; junction bases unmatched: 4. Germline lookup yields CDR1 LGHNA and CDR2 YSLEER. Here the CDR3 DNA reads TGCGCCAGCAGCCAAGAGATTGGACAGGGCAATCAGCCCCAGCATTTT. It yields the protein CASSQEIGQGNQPQHF.

This clone was seen repeatedly, ten times or more. The chain combines TRBV4-2 with TRBJ2-7, with D possibly TRBD2 on 6 matching bases. Germline values: CDR1 LGHNA, CDR2 YNFKEQ. This CDR3 comprises 15 residues. V lost 0 bases and J 1 base, leaving 10 bases between the germline ends. The CDR3 sequence: CASSQEGDSSYEQYF. The CDR3 nucleotides read TGTGCCAGCAGCCAAGAGGGGGACTCATCCTACGAGCAGTACTTC.

This clone was found once. CDR3 DNA sequence: TGTGCCAGCAGCCCAGCACGGCGGGGCTACGAGCAGTACTTC. This gives the protein CASSPARRGYEQYF. The gene calls are TRBV7-2 and TRBJ2-7; TRBD2 might be the D (6 bases). Trimming took off 5 bases at V and 3 bases at J, with 14 bases between the two ends. The CDR3 length is 14 residues. Germline CDR1 reads SGHTA; CDR2 reads FQGNSA.

The V and J genes are TRBV14 and TRBJ2-2; D is possibly TRBD2 (5 bases). V was shortened by 1 base and J by 6 bases, with 15 bases between the two germline ends. Germline loops: CDR1 SGHDN, CDR2 FVKESK. The CDR3 runs to 16 residues. CDR3 residues: CASSQGTPLPPGELFF. The CDR3 bases are TGTGCCAGCAGCCAAGGGACTCCGCTACCCCCCGGGGAGCTGTTTTTT.

The chain links TRBV30 to TRBJ1-6, with D maybe TRBD1 (5 bases). There are 13 residues in the CDR3. Germline CDR1 GTSNPN, CDR2 SVGIG (reference sequence). Trimming took off 2 bases at V and 6 bases at J, with 8 bases between the two ends. The CDR3 loop is CAWSQQGNSPLHF. CDR3 nucleotide sequence: TGTGCCTGGAGTCAGCAGGGTAATTCACCCCTCCACTTT.

The rearrangement joins TRBV15 to TRBJ1-6; 8 bases fit TRBD1. With V trimmed by 1 base and J by 10 bases, 6 bases remained unmatched. The CDR3 extends over 15 amino acids. Germline lookup yields CDR1 LNHNV and CDR2 YYDKDF (reference sequence). CDR3 bases: TGTGCCACCAGCAGAGCGGGGACAGGTTTATCACCCCTCCACTTT. Its translation is CATSRAGTGLSPLHF.

This clone was observed a few times. V gene TRBV18 combines with J gene TRBJ1-1, with TRBD1 matching 7 bases. CDR1 and CDR2 from the germline V gene are KGHSH and LQKENI. Unmatched junction bases numbered 7, after V lost 4 bases and J lost 5 bases. The CDR3 is made up of 14 amino acids. CDR3 in DNA: TGTGCCAGCTCACGCCTGACAGGGCGTACTGAAGCTTTCTTT. It is translated as CASSRLTGRTEAFF.

V is TRBV7-2 and J is TRBJ2-5, with 8 bases fitting TRBD2. The CDR3 runs 14 residues. The germline CDR1 and CDR2 sequences are SGHTA and FQGNSA. Unmatched junction bases numbered 5, after V lost 3 bases and J lost 5 bases. The CDR3: CASSFRGGGETQYF. The CDR3 bases are TGTGCCAGCAGCTTCCGGGGGGGAGGCGAGACCCAGTACTTC.

This chain connects TRBV28 to TRBJ1-4; a possible D gene is TRBD1 (6 bases). The CDR3 has 14 residues. Germline V gene lookup returns CDR1 MDHEN and CDR2 SYDVKM. The V end was cut by 3 bases, the J end by 7 bases, with 12 bases between. DNA of the CDR3: TGTGCCAGCAGTTTGAACAGGGTCAGTGAAAAACTGTTTTTT. Protein sequence: CASSLNRVSEKLFF.

The chain carries TRBV27 and TRBJ2-3; D is ambiguous. CDR3 length: 13 amino acids. CDR1 is MNHEY and CDR2 is SMNVEV in the germline V gene (reference sequence). V was trimmed by 8 bases and J by 4 bases, leaving 13 bases between them. The CDR3: CASRLTPADTQYF. The CDR3 DNA reads as TGTGCCAGCCGTCTCACTCCTGCAGATACGCAGTATTTT.

V and J are TRBV7-9 and TRBJ2-1, with D tentatively TRBD1 (6 bases). V was trimmed by 6 bases and J by 2 bases, leaving 8 bases between them. Germline values: CDR1 SEHNR, CDR2 FQNEAQ (reference sequence). CDR3 length: 13 residues. CDR3 nucleotides: TGTGCCAGCAGTTGGGACACCTACAATGAGCAGTTCTTC. Translating gives CASSWDTYNEQFF.

This clone was seen once. The rearrangement uses TRBV4-1 and TRBJ1-1; tentative D call: TRBD1 (5 bases). The CDR3 loop spans 14 amino acids. The V gene's germline CDR1 is MGHRA and CDR2 YSYEKL. V gave up 2 bases and J gave up 5 bases, with 12 bases separating them. CDR3 loop: CASSQRAGNTEAFF. CDR3 in DNA: TGCGCCAGCAGCCAACGAGCAGGGAATACTGAAGCTTTCTTT.

This clone appeared many times. This chain connects TRBV19 to TRBJ2-3; 10 bases match TRBD2. Trimming removed 10 bases from V and 5 bases from J; junction bases left unmatched: 3. The CDR3 totals 12 residues. Germline CDR1 and CDR2: LNHDA and SQIVND (reference sequence). The CDR3 is CATRLAGDTQYF. CDR3 DNA: TGTGCCACCCGACTAGCGGGAGATACGCAGTATTTT.

As concerns this clone: Relative to the germline gene, one junction end is altered; a read error may explain this. J is TRBJ2-7 and V is TRBV2; D call uncertain. Looked up from germline, CDR1 is SNHLY and CDR2 is FYNNEI. This CDR3 region has 14 residues. The CDR3 region has the DNA TGTGCCAGCAGCGAAGCCCCGACATTCTACGAGCAGTACTTC. Encoded protein: CASSEAPTFYEQYF.